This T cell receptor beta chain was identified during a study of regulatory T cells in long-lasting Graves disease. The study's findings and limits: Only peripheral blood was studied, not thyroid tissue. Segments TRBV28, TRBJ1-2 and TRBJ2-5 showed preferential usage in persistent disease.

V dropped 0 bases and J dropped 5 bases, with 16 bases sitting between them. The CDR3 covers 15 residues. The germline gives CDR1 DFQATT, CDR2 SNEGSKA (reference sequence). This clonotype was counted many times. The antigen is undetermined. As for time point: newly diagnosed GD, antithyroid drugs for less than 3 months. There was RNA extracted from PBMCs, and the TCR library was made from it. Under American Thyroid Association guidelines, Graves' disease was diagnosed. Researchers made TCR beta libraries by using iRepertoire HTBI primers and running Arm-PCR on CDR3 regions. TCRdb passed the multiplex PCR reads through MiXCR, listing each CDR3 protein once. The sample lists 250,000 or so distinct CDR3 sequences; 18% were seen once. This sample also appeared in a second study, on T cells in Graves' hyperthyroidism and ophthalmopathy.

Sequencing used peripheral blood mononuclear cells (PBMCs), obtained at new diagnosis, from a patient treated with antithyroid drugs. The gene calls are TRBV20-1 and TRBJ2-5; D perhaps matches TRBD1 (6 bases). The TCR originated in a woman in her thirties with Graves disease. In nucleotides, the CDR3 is TGCAGTGCTAGAGATCACAGTGAGGGGGTGGAGACCCAGTACTTC. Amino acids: CSARDHSEGVETQYF.